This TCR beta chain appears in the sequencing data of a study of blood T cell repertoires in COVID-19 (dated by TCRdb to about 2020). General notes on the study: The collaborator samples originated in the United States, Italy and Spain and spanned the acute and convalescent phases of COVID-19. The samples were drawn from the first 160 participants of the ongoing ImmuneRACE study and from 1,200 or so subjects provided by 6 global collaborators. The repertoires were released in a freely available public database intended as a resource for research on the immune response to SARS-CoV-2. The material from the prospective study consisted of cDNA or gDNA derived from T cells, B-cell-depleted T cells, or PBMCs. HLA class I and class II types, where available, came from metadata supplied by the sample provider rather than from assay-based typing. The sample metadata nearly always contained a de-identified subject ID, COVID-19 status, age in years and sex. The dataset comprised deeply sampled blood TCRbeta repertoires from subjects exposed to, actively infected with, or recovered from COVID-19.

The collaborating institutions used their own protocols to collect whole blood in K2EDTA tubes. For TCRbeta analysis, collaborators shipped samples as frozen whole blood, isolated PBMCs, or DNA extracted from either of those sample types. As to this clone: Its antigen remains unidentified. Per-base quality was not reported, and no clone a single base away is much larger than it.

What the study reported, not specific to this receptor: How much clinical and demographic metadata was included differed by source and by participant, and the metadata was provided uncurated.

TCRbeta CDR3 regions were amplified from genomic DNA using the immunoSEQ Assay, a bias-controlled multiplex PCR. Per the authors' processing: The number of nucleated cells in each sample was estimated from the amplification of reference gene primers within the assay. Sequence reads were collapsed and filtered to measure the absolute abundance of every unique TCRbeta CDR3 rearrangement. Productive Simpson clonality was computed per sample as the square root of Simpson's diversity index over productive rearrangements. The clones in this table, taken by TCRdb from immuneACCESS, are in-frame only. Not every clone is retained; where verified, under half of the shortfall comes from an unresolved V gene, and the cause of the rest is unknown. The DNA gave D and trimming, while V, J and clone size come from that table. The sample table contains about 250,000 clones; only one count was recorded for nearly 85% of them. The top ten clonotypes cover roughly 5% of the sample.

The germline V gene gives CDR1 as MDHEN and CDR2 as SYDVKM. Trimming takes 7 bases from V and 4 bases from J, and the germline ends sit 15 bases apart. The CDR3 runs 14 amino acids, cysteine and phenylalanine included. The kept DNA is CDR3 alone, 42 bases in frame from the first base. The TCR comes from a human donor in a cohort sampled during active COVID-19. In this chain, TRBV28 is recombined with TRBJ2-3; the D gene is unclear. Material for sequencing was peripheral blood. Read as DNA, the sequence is TGTGCCAGCATCCCCCAAAATCCGGCAGATACGCAGTATTTT. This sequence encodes CASIPQNPADTQYF.